Listed here is a single T cell receptor (beta chain). The sample originates from a study of blood T cell repertoires in COVID-19. The wider study: The United States, Italy and Spain were the sources of the acute and convalescent COVID-19 samples. PBMCs, B-cell-depleted T cells, or T cells provided the cDNA or gDNA that made up the material.

Repertoires were generated with immunoSEQ multiplex PCR, while TCRdb's copy carries only in-frame clones and drops some. Of 310,000 or so clones listed, roughly 90% were seen once; the top ten hold roughly a tenth. The germline CDR1 and CDR2 sequences are LGHNA and YSLEER. The CDR3 runs 13 residues. Trimming stripped 2 bases from V and 6 bases from J, with 10 bases between. The source material was peripheral blood. V usage is TRBV4-3 and J usage is TRBJ1-1, with a possible D match to TRBD1 (6 bases). This sequence was found in a man under 40 with COVID-19, enrolled during active disease. The CDR3 reads CASSQLQGSEAFF. CDR3 coding DNA: TGCGCCAGCAGCCAATTACAGGGATCTGAAGCTTTCTTT.